What follows describes a single TCR beta chain. This entry belongs to a study of a mutant IDH1 vaccine in newly diagnosed glioma. Data came from immunoSEQ multiplex PCR; TCRdb stores just in-frame clones and leaves some out. The table includes about 98,000 clones, approximately 90% detected once. Trimming took off 11 bases at V and 7 bases at J, with 9 bases between the two ends. This CDR3 spans 9 amino acids. The germline V gene has CDR1 MNHEY and CDR2 SMNVEV (reference sequence). Documented time point: baseline, week 1 (first vaccination visit). Described treatment: pre-vaccination baseline after standard-of-care therapy.

This TCR was sampled from a woman aged 50 to 60 with glioma. The sample in question was PBMCs, obtained from a glioma patient treated with radiotherapy, temozolomide or both. This chain connects TRBV27 to TRBJ2-7; D call uncertain. CDR3: CAPAREQYF. The DNA of the CDR3 is TGTGCCCCGGCGAGGGAGCAGTACTTC.